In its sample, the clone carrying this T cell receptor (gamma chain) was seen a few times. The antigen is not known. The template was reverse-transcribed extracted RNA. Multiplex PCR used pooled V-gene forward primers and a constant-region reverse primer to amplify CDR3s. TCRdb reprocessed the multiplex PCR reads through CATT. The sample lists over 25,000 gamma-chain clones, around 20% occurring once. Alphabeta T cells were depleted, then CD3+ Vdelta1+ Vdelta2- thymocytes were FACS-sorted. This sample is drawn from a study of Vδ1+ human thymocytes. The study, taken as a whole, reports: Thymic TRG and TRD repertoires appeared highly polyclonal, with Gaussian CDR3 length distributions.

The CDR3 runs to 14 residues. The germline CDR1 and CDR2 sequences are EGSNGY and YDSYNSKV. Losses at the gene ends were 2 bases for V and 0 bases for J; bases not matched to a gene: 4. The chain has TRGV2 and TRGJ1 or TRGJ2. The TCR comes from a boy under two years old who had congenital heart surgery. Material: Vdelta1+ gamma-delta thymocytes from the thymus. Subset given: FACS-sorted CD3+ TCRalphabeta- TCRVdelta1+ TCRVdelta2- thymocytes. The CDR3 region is CATWDEPNYYKKLF. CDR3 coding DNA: TGTGCCACCTGGGACGAACCGAATTATTATAAGAAACTCTTT.